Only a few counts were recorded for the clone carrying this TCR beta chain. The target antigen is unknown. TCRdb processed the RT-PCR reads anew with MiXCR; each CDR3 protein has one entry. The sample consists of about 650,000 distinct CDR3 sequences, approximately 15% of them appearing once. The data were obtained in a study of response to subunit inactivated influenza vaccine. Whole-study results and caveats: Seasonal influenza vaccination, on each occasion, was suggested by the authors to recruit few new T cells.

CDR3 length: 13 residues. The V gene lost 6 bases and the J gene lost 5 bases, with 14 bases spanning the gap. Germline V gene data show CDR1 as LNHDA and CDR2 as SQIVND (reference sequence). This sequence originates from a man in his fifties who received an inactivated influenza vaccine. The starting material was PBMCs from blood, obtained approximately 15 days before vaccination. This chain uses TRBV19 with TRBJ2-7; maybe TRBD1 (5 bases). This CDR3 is CASSYLDKHEQYF. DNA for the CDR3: TGTGCCAGTAGCTATCTGGACAAGCACGAGCAGTACTTC.